The next 15 T cell receptor beta chains were all read from a single sample in a study of T cell responses to AZD1222 COVID-19 vaccine. The method was immunoSEQ multiplex PCR; TCRdb's version includes in-frame clones alone and lacks a portion of them. In the table there are over 100,000 clones, approximately 90% of which are singletons. The source was peripheral blood, collected on day 0 of AZD1222 vaccination. The receptors originated from an adult in good health.

CDR3 sequence (DNA): TGTGCCAGCAGCCCGGAAGGGACAGGGAACTCTGGGGCCAACGTCCTGACTTTC. Translation: CASSPEGTGNSGANVLTF. This sequence joins TRBV5-4 and TRBJ2-6; 9 bases map to TRBD1. The trim removed 4 bases at V and 0 bases at J, leaving 8 bases unmatched. CDR3 length: 18 amino acids. The germline V gene has CDR1 SGHNT and CDR2 YYREEE (reference sequence).

This chain joins TRBV28 and TRBJ2-7; 10 nucleotides agree with TRBD1. Germline V gives CDR1 MDHEN, CDR2 SYDVKM. This CDR3 is built from 15 residues. Losses at the gene ends were 5 bases for V and 2 bases for J; bases not matched to a gene: 6. CDR3 residues: CASSPGQGVTYEQYF. For the CDR3, the DNA is TGTGCCAGCAGTCCAGGACAGGGGGTCACCTACGAGCAGTACTTC.

This clone was observed a few times. The chain employs TRBV6-6 and TRBJ2-7, with D perhaps matching TRBD2 (6 bases). With 2 bases removed from V and 3 bases from J, the gap between germline ends came to 11 bases. The CDR3 consists of 14 residues. Germline values: CDR1 MNHNY, CDR2 SVGAGI (reference sequence). In DNA, the CDR3 is TGTGCCAGCAGTTACAAAGAAGCGGGCTACGAGCAGTACTTC. It codes for CASSYKEAGYEQYF.

This clone has only one observation. The chain carries TRBV9 and TRBJ2-5, with 11 bases fitting TRBD2. CDR3 length equals 16 residues. CDR1 and CDR2 (germline): SGDLS, YYNGEE. With 3 bases clipped from V and 3 bases from J, the junction kept 7 bases outside the gene matches. CDR3 sequence: CASSEGTSGAKETQYF. In DNA, the CDR3 is TGTGCCAGCAGCGAGGGGACTAGCGGAGCCAAAGAGACCCAGTACTTC.

This rearrangement joins TRBV6-1 to TRBJ1-1; D is undetermined. Germline assignment: CDR1 MNHNS and CDR2 SASEGT. CDR3 length: 14 amino acids. The V gene lost 1 base and the J gene lost 9 bases, with 15 bases spanning the gap. The CDR3: CASSEGVPSRKAFF. Here the CDR3 DNA reads TGTGCCAGCAGTGAAGGAGTACCGTCGAGGAAAGCTTTCTTT.

This clone was recorded a few times. The chain couples TRBV30 to TRBJ1-6; D possibly corresponds to TRBD1 (5 bases). V was pared by 2 bases and J by 6 bases, with 11 bases between. Germline loops: CDR1 GTSNPN, CDR2 SVGIG (reference sequence). CDR3 length: 14 amino acids. In DNA form, the CDR3 reads TGTGCCTGGAGTTCGGCAGGGCCTAATTCACCCCTCCACTTT. Translating gives CAWSSAGPNSPLHF.

The gene calls are TRBV29-1 and TRBJ2-7; perhaps D is TRBD1 or TRBD2 (5 bases each). V lost 4 bases and J 4 bases, leaving 14 bases between the germline ends. The CDR3 is 13 amino acids. Germline CDR1 SQVTM, CDR2 ANQGSEA. This CDR3 reads CSVAGPPQYEQYF. The CDR3 DNA follows: TGCAGCGTTGCGGGACCTCCGCAATACGAGCAGTACTTC.

The chain links TRBV2 to TRBJ2-5, with D possibly matching TRBD1 (6 bases). Germline assignment: CDR1 SNHLY and CDR2 FYNNEI. Trimming cost V 6 bases and J 5 bases, with 16 bases left between them. CDR3 size: 14 residues. CDR3 sequence (DNA): TGTGCCAGCAGCGGACAGTCCGCTGGGGAGACCCAGTACTTC. Translating gives CASSGQSAGETQYF.

This chain joins TRBV4-1 and TRBJ1-4, with D possibly TRBD1 on 5 matching bases. V lost 1 base to trimming and J lost 4 bases, with 10 bases between them. Germline V CDR1 and CDR2: MGHRA, YSYEKL. This CDR3 has 15 residues. CDR3 loop: CASSQGRGYNEKLFF. CDR3 nucleotide sequence: TGCGCCAGCAGCCAAGGGAGGGGATATAATGAAAAACTGTTTTTT.

V usage is TRBV5-6 and J usage is TRBJ1-2, with unresolved D. From germline, CDR1 is SGHDT and CDR2 YYEEEE. Between the trimmed V and J ends, which lost 5 bases and 2 bases, there was a span of 13 bases. The CDR3 spans 14 residues. The CDR3 here is CASRPRGQNYGYTF. The CDR3 nucleotides are TGTGCCAGCAGACCCCGAGGGCAAAACTATGGCTACACCTTC. The full variable domain, with the rest looked up from reference TRBV5-6 and TRBJ1-2, is DAGVTQSPTHLIKTRGQQVTLRCSPKSGHDTVSWYQQALGQGPQFIFQYYEEEERQRGNFPDRFSGHQFPNYSSELNVNALLLGDSALYLCASRPRGQNYGYTFGSGTRLTVV.

This clone was seen a few times. The chain has TRBV6-2 or TRBV6-3 and TRBJ2-2; D gene ambiguous. V dropped 5 bases and J dropped 3 bases, with 10 bases sitting between them. This CDR3 region has 14 residues. The V gene's germline CDR1 is MNHEY and CDR2 SVGEGT. Written as DNA, the CDR3 is TGTGCCAGCAGTCCCCACGGATACACCGGGGAGCTGTTTTTT. Amino acid sequence: CASSPHGYTGELFF.

The chain combines TRBV4-3 with TRBJ2-7; D perhaps matches TRBD2 (6 bases). The germline gives CDR1 LGHNA, CDR2 YSLEER. The CDR3 contains 14 residues. V was clipped by 0 bases and J by 1 base, with 7 bases between them. The CDR3 region has the DNA TGCGCCAGCAGCCAAGATGGGGGGTCCTACGAGCAGTACTTC. Protein sequence: CASSQDGGSYEQYF.

This sequence joins TRBV27 and TRBJ2-7, with D perhaps TRBD2 (6 bases). The CDR3 covers 11 residues. Germline V gives CDR1 MNHEY, CDR2 SMNVEV (reference sequence). The V end lost 9 bases, the J end lost 2 bases, and 8 bases lay between the germline ends. The CDR3 loop is CARWGAYEQYF. CDR3 in DNA: TGTGCCAGATGGGGGGCCTACGAGCAGTACTTC.

V is TRBV6-1 and J is TRBJ2-7, with a weak D call TRBD1 (5 bases). This CDR3 is 12 amino acids long. Per germline, CDR1 MNHNS and CDR2 SASEGT. Trimming took 2 bases from V and 7 from J, leaving 9 bases between them. The CDR3 DNA reads TGTGCCAGCAGTGAAACACAGGTGGAGCAGTACTTC. It yields the protein CASSETQVEQYF.

The chain has TRBV13 and TRBJ1-2, with 7 nucleotides matching TRBD1. Germline-derived CDR1 and CDR2 are PRHDT and FYEKMQ (reference sequence). The CDR3 is 13 amino acids. The ends lost 5 bases at V and 4 bases at J; junction bases unmatched: 4. The CDR3 loop reads CASSPGQIYGYTF. Written as DNA, the CDR3 is TGTGCCAGCAGCCCGGGACAGATCTATGGCTACACCTTC.